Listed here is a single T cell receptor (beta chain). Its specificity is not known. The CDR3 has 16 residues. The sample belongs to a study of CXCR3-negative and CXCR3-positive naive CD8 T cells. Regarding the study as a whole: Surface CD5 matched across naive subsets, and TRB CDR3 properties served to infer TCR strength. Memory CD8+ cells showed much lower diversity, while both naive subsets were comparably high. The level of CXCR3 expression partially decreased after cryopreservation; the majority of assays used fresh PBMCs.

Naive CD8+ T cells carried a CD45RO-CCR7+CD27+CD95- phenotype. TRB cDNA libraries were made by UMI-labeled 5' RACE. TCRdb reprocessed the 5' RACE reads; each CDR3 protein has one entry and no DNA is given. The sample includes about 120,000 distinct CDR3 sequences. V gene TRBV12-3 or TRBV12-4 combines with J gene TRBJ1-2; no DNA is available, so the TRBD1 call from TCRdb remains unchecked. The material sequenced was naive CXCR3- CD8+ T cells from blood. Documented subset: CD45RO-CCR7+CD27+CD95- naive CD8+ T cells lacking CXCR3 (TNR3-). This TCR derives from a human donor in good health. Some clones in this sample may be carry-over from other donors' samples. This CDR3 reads CASSRTGGASRDGYTF.